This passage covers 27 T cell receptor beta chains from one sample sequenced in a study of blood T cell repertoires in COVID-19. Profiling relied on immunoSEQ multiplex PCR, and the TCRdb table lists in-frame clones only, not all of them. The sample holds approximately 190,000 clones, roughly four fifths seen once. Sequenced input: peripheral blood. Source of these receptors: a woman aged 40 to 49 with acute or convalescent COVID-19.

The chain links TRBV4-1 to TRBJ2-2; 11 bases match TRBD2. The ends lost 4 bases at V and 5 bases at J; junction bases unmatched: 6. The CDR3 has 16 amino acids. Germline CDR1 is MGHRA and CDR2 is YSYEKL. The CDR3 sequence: CASSLGRLAGTGELFF. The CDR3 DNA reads TGCGCCAGCAGCCTTGGGAGACTAGCGGGGACCGGGGAGCTGTTTTTT.

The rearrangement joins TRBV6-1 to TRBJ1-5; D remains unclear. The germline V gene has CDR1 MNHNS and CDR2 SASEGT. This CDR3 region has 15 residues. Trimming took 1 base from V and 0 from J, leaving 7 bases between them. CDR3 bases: TGTGCCAGCAGTGAAGTTCGCGATAGCAATCAGCCCCAGCATTTT. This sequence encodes CASSEVRDSNQPQHF.

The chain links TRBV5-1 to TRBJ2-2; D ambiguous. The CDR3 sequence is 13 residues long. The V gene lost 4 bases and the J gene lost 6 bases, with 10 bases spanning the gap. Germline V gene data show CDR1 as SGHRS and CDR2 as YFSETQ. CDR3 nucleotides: TGCGCCAGCAGCCGAAGCGCCCCCGGGGAGCTGTTTTTT. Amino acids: CASSRSAPGELFF.

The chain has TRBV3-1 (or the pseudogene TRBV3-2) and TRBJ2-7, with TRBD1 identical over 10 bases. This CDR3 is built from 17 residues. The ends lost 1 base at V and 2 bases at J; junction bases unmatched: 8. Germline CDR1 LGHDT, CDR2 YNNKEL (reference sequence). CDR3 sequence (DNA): TGTGCCAGCAGCCAAGTGGGTGGGACAGGGGTTCCCTACGAGCAGTACTTC. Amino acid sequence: CASSQVGGTGVPYEQYF.

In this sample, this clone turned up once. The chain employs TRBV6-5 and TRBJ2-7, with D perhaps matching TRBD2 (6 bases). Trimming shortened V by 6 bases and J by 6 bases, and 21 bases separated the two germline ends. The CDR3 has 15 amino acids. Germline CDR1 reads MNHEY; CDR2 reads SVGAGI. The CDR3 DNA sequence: TGTGCCAGCAGCCTCGACACGATAGGCGGGACCGAGCAGTACTTC. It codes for CASSLDTIGGTEQYF.

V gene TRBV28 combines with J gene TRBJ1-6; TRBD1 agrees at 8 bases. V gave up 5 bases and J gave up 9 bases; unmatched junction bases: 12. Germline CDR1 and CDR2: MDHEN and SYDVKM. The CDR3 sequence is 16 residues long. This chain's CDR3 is CASSIIRQGLGSPLHF. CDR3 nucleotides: TGTGCCAGCAGTATAATCAGACAGGGGCTGGGTTCACCCCTCCACTTT.

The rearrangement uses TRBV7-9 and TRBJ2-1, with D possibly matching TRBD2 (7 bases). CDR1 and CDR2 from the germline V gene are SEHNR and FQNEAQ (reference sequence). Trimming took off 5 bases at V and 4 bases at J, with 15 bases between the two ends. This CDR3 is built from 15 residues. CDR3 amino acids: CASSRGALQYNEQFF. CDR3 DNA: TGTGCCAGCAGCCGGGGGGCACTCCAATACAATGAGCAGTTCTTC.

The CDR3 DNA reads as TGTGCCAGCAGTCCGCCGGGACAGGGATTAAGCTATGGCTACACCTTC. Protein: CASSPPGQGLSYGYTF. The chain carries TRBV28 and TRBJ1-2, with 9 bases matching TRBD1. CDR1 is MDHEN, CDR2 SYDVKM, per germline. The V segment lost 5 bases and the J segment 4 bases; nucleotides outside the gene matches: 11. The CDR3 sequence is 16 residues long.

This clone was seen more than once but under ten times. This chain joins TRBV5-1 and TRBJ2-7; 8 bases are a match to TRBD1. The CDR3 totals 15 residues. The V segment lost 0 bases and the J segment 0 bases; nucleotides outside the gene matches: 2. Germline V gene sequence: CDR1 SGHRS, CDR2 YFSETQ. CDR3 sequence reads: CASSLGTGGSYEQYF. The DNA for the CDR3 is TGCGCCAGCAGCTTGGGAACAGGGGGCTCCTACGAGCAGTACTTC.

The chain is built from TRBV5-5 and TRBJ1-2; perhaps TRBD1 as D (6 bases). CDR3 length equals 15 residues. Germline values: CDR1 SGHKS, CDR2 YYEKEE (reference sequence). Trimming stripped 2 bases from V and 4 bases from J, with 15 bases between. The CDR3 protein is CASSFETGSPYGYTF. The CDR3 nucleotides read TGTGCCAGCAGCTTTGAGACAGGTTCCCCCTATGGCTACACCTTC. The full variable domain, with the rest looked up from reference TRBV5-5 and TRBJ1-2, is DAGVTQSPTHLIKTRGQQVTLRCSPISGHKSVSWYQQVLGQGPQFIFQYYEKEERGRGNFPDRFSARQFPNYSSELNVNALLLGDSALYLCASSFETGSPYGYTFGSGTRLTVV.

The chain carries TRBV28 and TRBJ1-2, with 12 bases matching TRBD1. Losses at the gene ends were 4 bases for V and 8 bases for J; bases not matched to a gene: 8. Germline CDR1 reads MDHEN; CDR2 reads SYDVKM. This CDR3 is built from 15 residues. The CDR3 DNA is TGTGCCAGCAGTTCGATTGGGACAGGGGGCAGGGGCTACACCTTC. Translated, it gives CASSSIGTGGRGYTF.

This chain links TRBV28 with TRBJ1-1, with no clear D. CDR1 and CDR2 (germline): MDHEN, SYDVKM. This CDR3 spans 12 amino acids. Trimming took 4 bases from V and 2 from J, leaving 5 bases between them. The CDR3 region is CASSYLNTEAFF. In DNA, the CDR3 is TGTGCCAGCAGTTATCTTAACACTGAAGCTTTCTTT.

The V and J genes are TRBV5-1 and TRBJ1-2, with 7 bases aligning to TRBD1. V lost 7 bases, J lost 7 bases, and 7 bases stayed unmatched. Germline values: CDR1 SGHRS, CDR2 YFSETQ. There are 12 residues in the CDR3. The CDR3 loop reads CASGGQEGGYTF. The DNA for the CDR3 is TGCGCCAGCGGCGGACAGGAGGGTGGCTACACCTTC.

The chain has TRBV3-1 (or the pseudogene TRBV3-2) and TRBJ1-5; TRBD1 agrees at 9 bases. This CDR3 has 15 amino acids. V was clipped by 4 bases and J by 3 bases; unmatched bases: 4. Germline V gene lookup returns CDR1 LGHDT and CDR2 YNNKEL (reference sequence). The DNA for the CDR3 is TGTGCCAGCAGCCCGGGACAGGGACCCAATCAGCCCCAGCATTTT. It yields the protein CASSPGQGPNQPQHF.

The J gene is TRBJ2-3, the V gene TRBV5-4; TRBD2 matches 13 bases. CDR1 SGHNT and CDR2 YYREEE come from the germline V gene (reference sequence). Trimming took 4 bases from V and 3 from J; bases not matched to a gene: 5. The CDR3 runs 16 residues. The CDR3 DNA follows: TGTGCCAGCAGCCGATCGACTAGCGGGAGGACAGATACGCAGTATTTT. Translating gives CASSRSTSGRTDTQYF.

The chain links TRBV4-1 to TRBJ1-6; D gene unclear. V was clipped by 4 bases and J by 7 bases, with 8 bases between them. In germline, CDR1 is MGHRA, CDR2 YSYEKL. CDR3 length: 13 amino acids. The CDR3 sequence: CASSLGGNSPLHF. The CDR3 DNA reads TGCGCCAGCAGCCTGGGAGGAAATTCACCCCTCCACTTT.

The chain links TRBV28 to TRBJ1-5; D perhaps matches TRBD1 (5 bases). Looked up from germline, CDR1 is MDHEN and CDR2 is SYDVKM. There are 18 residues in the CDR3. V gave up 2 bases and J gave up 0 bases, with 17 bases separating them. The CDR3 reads CASSLPFKWGDSNQPQHF. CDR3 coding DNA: TGTGCCAGCAGTTTACCATTTAAATGGGGGGATAGCAATCAGCCCCAGCATTTT.

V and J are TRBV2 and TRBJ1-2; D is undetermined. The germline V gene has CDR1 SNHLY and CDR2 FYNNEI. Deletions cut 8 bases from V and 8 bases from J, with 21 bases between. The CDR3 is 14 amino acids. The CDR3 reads CASSAIPRWEGYTF. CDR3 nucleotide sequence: TGTGCCAGCTCCGCAATCCCGAGGTGGGAGGGCTACACCTTC.

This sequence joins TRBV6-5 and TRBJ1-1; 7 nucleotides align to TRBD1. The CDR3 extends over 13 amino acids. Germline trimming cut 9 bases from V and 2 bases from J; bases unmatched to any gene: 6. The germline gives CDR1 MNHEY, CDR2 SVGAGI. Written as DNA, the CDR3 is TGTGCCAGTCAACGGGACAGTAACACTGAAGCTTTCTTT. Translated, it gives CASQRDSNTEAFF.

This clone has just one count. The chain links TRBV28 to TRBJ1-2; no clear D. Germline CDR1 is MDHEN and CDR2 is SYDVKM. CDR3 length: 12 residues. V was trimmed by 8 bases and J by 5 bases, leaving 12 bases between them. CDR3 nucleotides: TGTGCCAGCGGCCGGGGAGGATATGGCTACACCTTC. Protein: CASGRGGYGYTF.

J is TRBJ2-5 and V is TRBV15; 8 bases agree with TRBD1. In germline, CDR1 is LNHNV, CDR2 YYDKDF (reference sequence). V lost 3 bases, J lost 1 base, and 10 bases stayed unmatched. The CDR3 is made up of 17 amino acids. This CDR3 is CATSSPPDRVGQETQYF. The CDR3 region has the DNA TGTGCCACCAGCAGCCCTCCGGACAGGGTCGGCCAAGAGACCCAGTACTTC.

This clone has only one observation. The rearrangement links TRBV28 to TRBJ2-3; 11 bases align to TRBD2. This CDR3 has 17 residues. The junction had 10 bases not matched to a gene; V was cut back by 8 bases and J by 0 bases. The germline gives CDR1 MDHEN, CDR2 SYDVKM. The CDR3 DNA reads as TGTGCCAGCGCAACGGCTAGCGGGGGGCTAAGCACAGATACGCAGTATTTT. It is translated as CASATASGGLSTDTQYF.

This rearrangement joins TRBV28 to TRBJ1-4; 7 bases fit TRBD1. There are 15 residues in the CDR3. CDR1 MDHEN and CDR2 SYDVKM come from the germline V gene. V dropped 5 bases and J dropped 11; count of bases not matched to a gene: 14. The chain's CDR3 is CASSPWDSRKGKLFF. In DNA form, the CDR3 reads TGTGCCAGCAGTCCATGGGACAGCCGTAAGGGGAAACTGTTTTTT. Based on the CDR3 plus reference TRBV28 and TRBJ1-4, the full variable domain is DVKVTQSSRYLVKRTGEKVFLECVQDMDHENMFWYRQDPGLGLRLIYFSYDVKMKEKGDIPEGYSVSREKKERFSLILESASTNQTSMYLCASSPWDSRKGKLFFGSGTQLSVL.

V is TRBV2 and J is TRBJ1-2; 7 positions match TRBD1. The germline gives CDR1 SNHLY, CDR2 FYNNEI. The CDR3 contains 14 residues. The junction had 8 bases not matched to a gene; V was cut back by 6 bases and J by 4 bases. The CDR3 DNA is TGTGCCAGCAGCACACAGGGGATGGTCTATGGCTACACCTTC. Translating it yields CASSTQGMVYGYTF.

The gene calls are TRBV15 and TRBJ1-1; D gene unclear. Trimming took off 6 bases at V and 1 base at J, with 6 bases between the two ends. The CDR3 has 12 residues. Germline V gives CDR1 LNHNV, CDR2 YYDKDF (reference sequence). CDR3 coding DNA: TGTGCCACCAGTCTAAAGAACACTGAAGCTTTCTTT. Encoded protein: CATSLKNTEAFF.

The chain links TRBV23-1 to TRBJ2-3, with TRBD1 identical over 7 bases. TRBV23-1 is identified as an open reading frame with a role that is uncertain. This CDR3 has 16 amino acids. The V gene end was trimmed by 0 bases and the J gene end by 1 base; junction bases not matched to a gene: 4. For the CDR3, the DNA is TGCGCCAGCAGTCAATCCGGAGACAGGGGCACAGATACGCAGTATTTT. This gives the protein CASSQSGDRGTDTQYF.

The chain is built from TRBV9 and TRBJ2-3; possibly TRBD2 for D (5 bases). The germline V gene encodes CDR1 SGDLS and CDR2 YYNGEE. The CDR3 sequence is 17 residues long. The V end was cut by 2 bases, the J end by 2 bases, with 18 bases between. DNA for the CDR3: TGTGCCAGCAGCGTTGGAGGTCGAGCGGTCAACACAGATACGCAGTATTTT. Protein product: CASSVGGRAVNTDTQYF.